This T cell receptor (beta chain) comes out of a study of T-cell reconstitution after alpha-beta-depleted transplantation in children. The TCRbeta library was prepared with unique molecular identifiers. TCRdb re-called the PCR reads through MiXCR, storing one row per CDR3 protein. The sample gives around 300,000 distinct CDR3 sequences, 23% of which show up once; roughly 11% is in the top ten. Points from the study as a whole: It was newly produced T cells that mostly accounted for T-cell counts and diversity one year after transplant. Expanded clones from the graft, numbering several hundred, reportedly supplied alpha-beta T cells about two months after transplant.

This CDR3 is 17 amino acids long. Looked up from germline, CDR1 is SEHNR and CDR2 is FQNEAQ (reference sequence). V was trimmed by 1 base and J by 3 bases, leaving 16 bases between them. As concerns this clonotype: Its matching antigen is unknown.

The TCR was taken from a male patient between 10 and 17 years old who had a stem cell transplant for acute lymphoblastic leukemia, so the T cells may come from the graft donor. The specimen was PBMCs, mostly from graft donor cells, collected 180 days after TCRalphabeta/CD19-depleted stem cell transplant. V and J are TRBV7-9 and TRBJ1-5; D call uncertain. DNA of the CDR3: TGTGCCAGCAGCTTAGGTAAAGGTCGGTTAACCAATCAGCCCCAGCATTTT. Translation: CASSLGKGRLTNQPQHF. The variable domain in full, with the rest retrieved from reference TRBV7-9 and TRBJ1-5, is DTGVSQNPRHKITKRGQNVTFRCDPISEHNRLYWYRQTLGQGPEFLTYFQNEAQLEKSRLLSDRFSAERPKGSFSTLEIQRTEQGDSAMYLCASSLGKGRLTNQPQHFGDGTRLSIL.